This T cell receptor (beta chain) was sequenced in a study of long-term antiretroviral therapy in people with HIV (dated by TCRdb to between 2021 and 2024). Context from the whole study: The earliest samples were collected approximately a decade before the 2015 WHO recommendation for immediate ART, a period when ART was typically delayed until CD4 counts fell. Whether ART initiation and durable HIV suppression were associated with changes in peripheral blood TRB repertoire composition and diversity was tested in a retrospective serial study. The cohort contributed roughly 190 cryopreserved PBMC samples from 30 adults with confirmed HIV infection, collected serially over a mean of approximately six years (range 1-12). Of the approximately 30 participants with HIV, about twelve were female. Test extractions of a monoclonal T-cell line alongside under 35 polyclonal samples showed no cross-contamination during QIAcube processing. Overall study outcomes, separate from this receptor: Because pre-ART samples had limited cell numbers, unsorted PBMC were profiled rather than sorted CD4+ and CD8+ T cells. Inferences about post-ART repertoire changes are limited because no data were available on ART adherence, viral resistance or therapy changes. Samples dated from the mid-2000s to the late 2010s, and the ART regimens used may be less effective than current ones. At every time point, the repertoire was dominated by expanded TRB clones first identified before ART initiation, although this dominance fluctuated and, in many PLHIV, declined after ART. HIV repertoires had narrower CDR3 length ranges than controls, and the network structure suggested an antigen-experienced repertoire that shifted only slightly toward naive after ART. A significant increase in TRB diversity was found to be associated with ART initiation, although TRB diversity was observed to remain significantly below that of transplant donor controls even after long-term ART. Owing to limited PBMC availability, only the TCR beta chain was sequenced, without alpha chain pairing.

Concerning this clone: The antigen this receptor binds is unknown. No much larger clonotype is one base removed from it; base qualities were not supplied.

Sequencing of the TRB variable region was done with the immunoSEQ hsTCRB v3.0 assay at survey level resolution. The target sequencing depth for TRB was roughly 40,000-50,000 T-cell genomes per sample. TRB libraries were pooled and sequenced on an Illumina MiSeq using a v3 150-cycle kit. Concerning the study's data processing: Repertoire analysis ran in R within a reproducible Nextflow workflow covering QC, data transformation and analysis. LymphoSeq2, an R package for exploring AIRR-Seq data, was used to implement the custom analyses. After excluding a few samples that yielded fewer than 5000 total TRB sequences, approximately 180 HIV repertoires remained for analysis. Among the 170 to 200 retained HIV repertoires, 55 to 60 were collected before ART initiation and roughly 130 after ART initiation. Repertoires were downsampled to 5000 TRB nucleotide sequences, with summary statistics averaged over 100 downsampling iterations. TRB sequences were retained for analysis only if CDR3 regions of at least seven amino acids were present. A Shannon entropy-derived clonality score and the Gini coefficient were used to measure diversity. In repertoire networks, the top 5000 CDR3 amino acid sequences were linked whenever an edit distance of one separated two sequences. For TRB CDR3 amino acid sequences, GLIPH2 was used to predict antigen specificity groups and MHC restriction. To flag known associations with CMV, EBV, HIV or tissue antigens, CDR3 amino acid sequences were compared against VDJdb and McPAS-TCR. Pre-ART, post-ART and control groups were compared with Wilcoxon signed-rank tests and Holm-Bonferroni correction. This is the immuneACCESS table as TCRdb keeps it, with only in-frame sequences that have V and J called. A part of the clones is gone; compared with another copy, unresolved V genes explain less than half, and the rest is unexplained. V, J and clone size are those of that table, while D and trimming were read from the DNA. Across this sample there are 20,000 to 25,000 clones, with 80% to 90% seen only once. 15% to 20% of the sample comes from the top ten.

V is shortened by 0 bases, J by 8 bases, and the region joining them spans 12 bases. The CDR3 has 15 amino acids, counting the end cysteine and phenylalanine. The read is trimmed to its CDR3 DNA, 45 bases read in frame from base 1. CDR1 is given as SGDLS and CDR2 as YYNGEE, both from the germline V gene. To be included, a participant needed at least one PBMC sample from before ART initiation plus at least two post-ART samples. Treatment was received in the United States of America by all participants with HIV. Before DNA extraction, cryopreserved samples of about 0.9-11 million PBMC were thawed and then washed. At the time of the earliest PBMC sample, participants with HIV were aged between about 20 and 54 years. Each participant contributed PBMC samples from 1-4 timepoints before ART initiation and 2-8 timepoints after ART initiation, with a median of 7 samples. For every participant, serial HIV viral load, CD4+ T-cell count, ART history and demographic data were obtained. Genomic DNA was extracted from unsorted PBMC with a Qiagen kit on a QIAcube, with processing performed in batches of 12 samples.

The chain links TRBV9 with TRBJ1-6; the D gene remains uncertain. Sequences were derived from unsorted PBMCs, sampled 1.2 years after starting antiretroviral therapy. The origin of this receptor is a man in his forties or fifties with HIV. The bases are TGTGCCAGCAGCGTAGCCCTTTATGGGGATTCACCCCTCCACTTT. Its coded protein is CASSVALYGDSPLHF. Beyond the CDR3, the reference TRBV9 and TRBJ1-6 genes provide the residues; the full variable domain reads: DSGVTQTPKHLITATGQRVTLRCSPRSGDLSVYWYQQSLDQGLQFLIQYYNGEERAKGNILERFSAQQFPDLHSELNLSSLELGDSALYFCASSVALYGDSPLHFGNGTRLTVT.